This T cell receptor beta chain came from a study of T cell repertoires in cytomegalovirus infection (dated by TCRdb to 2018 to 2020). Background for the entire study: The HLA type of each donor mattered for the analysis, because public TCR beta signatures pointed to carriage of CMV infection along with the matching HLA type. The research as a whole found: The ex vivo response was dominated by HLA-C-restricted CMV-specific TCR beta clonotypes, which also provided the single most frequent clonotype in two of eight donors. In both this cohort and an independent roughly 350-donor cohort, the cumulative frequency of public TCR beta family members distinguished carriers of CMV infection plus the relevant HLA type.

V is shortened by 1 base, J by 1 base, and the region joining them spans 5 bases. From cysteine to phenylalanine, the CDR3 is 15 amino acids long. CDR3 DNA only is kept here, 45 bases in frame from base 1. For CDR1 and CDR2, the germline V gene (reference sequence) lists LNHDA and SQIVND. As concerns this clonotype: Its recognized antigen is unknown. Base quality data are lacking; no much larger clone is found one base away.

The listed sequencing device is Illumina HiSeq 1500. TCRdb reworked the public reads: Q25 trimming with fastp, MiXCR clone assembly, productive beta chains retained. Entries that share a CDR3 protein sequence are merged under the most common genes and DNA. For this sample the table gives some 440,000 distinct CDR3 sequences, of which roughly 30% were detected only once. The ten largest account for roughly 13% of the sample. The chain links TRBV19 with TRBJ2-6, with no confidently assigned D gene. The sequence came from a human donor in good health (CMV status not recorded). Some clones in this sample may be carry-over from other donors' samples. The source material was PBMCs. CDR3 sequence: CASSIGTSGANVLTF. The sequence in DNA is TGTGCCAGTAGTATAGGGACGTCTGGGGCCAACGTCCTGACTTTC.